The clone carrying this T cell receptor (beta chain) was picked up many times. The antigen is undetermined. The CDR3 regions of TCR beta were amplified from RNA transcripts. An initial round of RT-PCR targeting the TCR CDR3 relied on the HTBI primer set. TCRdb reprocessed the multiplex PCR reads with MiXCR, giving one entry per CDR3 protein. Here the sample spans a few hundred thousand distinct CDR3 sequences, around 42% being singletons. The data were taken from a study of T cells in Graves' hyperthyroidism and ophthalmopathy. Study results and limitations: In the analysis, a 13 V-J model separated ophthalmopathy from stable hyperthyroidism. Blood also carried most thyroid clonotypes expanded above 0.001.

Researchers defined stable Graves' hyperthyroidism as no ophthalmopathy progression within 18 months. Sequencing input: peripheral blood or thyroid tissue (not recorded which). This TCR derives from a woman between 18 and 29 years old with Graves' hyperthyroidism.

CDR3 loop: CASRAGTSNNSPLHF. CDR3 in DNA: TGTGCCAGCAGGGCTGGGACATCCAATAATTCACCCCTCCACTTT. This chain connects TRBV3-1 to TRBJ1-6, with a weak D call TRBD1 (6 bases). V lost 6 bases and J lost 5, with 14 bases in between. Germline CDR1 LGHDT, CDR2 YNNKEL (reference sequence). The CDR3 is made up of 15 amino acids.